The entry below gives a single T cell receptor (beta chain) sequence along with its context. Its matching antigen is unknown. Authors' processing steps: Filtering differed, since immunoSEQ gave only junction sequences and no quality scores. Some clones are missing from TCRdb's copy, which holds only in-frame ones; the method was immunoSEQ multiplex PCR. V and J calls and clone size are copied from that table; D and trimming were computed from the DNA. This table has over a million clones, 60% to 80% appearing once. The sample originates from a study of shared clonotypes between healthy human individuals. Regarding the study as a whole: Rarefaction curves obtained for sorted subsets showed sequencing incomplete despite large depth.

The TCR originated in a man between 18 and 35 years old in good health. Sequencing was done on a sample of memory CD4+ T cells sorted from blood. Subset denoted: CD45RA-negative fraction.

DNA for the CDR3: TGTGCCAGCTCCCTCTCAGCCCTTAGCAATCAGCCCCAGCATTTT. It specifies CASSLSALSNQPQHF. The chain recombines TRBV18 with TRBJ1-5; D unclear. This CDR3 is 15 amino acids long. Germline V CDR1 and CDR2: KGHSH, LQKENI. V shed 6 bases and J shed 0 bases, with 12 bases lying between them.